This T cell receptor (beta chain) was captured by sequencing in a study of blood T cell repertoires in COVID-19. As for the study in general: COVID-19 samples, acute and convalescent, were from the United States, Italy and Spain. Sample material is recorded as cDNA or gDNA derived from T cells, B-cell-depleted T cells, or PBMCs.

Patients at the Seattle site were enrolled during active infection and followed longitudinally. The length of the CDR3 is 16 residues. V was pared by 1 base and J by 1 base, with 3 bases of the junction left unmatched. The V gene's germline CDR1 is LGHNA and CDR2 YNFKEQ. Study processing details: Quantification of nucleated cells was approximated via reference gene primer amplification. TCRdb's copy holds only in-frame clones and misses some; the assay was immunoSEQ multiplex PCR. From that table come the V and J calls and clone size; the DNA was used to work out D and trimming. Among approximately 69,000 clones listed, about 80% were seen once.

V and J are TRBV4-2 and TRBJ2-7, with 11 bases that match TRBD2. This receptor was taken from a man aged 50-59 years with COVID-19, enrolled during active disease. The sample consisted of peripheral blood. CDR3 region: CASSQVSGGASYEQYF. In DNA form, the CDR3 reads TGTGCCAGCAGCCAAGTTAGCGGGGGGGCTTCCTACGAGCAGTACTTC.